The rows below give T cell receptor beta chains drawn from one sample of a study of T cell clones after liver transplantation. Sequenced by immunoSEQ multiplex PCR; TCRdb stores in-frame clones only, minus some. The profile covers tens of thousands of clones, with approximately 84% appearing a single time and around 8.5% taken by the ten largest. The sequencing here drew on CD4+ T cells from blood, taken before liver transplant. Receptors originate from a human donor who received a liver transplant. The conserved cysteine and the conserved F or W are not part of the CDR3 here.

v_call	j_call	cdr3_aa
TRBV27	TRBJ1-5	ATRAGQGVYQPQH
TRBV29-1	TRBJ2-3	SVRRGRDRGTDTQY
TRBV5-4	TRBJ2-1	ASSLGLAGSQYEQF
TRBV9	TRBJ2-1	ASSPRVAGVNEQF
TRBV5-6	TRBJ1-6	ASSGDTSSYNSPLH
TRBV5-1	TRBJ2-3	ASSLGRNTDTQY
TRBV5-6	TRBJ2-6	ASSLRPERAGPGANVLT
TRBV9	TRBJ2-1	ASSPQGSTYNEQF
TRBV27	TRBJ1-2	ASSLRTGAYGYT
TRBV18	TRBJ1-1	ASSLGQDMNTEAF
TRBV7-2	TRBJ2-3	ASSLLSSGRADTQY
TRBV28	TRBJ1-2	ASSLGGPTYGYT
TRBV6-1	TRBJ1-5	ASSRQGFDQPQH
TRBV7-2	TRBJ2-5	ASSRGAGTQY
TRBV4-1	TRBJ1-2	ASSEQGAYGYT
TRBV9	TRBJ2-2	ASSGSLRVAGELF
TRBV7-2	TRBJ2-7	ASSLLGGGAYEQY
TRBV5-1	TRBJ2-7	ASSKGTGGYEQY
TRBV4-2	TRBJ2-2	ASSPGRGQGINTGELF
TRBV2	TRBJ1-2	ASSLRTGGYGYT
TRBV18	TRBJ1-1	ASSPRTAGDTEAF
TRBV27	TRBJ2-5	ASPGKWETQY
TRBV5-1	TRBJ2-3	ASKIAGGITDTQY
TRBV7-5	TRBJ1-6	VRSLVGGRGLSYNSPLH
TRBV5-4	TRBJ2-3	ASSFPKGGREDTQY
TRBV7-2	TRBJ2-7	ASSLGSGPYEQY
TRBV7-2	TRBJ2-5	ASSFDSQETQY
TRBV11-2	TRBJ2-7	ASSPSWTGPSYEQY